The 19 T cell receptor beta chains given below trace back to one sample, sequenced in a study of blood T cell repertoires in COVID-19. TCRdb's table, derived via immunoSEQ multiplex PCR, lists solely in-frame clones and lacks some. Of fewer than 300,000 clones listed, roughly 84% were seen once; the top ten hold around 2.9%. Sequences were obtained from peripheral blood. These receptors were collected from a woman in her late teens or twenties with acute or convalescent COVID-19.

This clone was observed a single time. The V and J genes are TRBV30 and TRBJ2-1; tentative D call: TRBD2 (6 bases). V lost 0 bases, J lost 1 base, and 7 bases lay in between. The CDR3 has 14 residues. Germline loops: CDR1 GTSNPN, CDR2 SVGIG (reference sequence). The CDR3 DNA reads as TGTGCCTGGAGTGTCGGGAGTTCCTACAATGAGCAGTTCTTC. The encoded protein is CAWSVGSSYNEQFF.

The chain is built from TRBV5-4 and TRBJ2-4; D is unresolved. V gave up 0 bases and J gave up 4 bases, with 14 bases separating them. Germline values: CDR1 SGHNT, CDR2 YYREEE (reference sequence). This CDR3 contains 16 residues. The DNA of the CDR3 is TGTGCCAGCAGCTTGGGGGCTGGTTTTGGTAAAAACATTCAGTACTTC. This sequence encodes CASSLGAGFGKNIQYF.

The V call is TRBV9, the J call TRBJ1-2; D gene unclear. V dropped 0 bases and J dropped 1 base, with 10 bases sitting between them. The CDR3 is 15 residues long. Looked up from germline, CDR1 is SGDLS and CDR2 is YYNGEE. The CDR3 coding sequence is TGTGCCAGCAGCGTAGGTGGAGACCATAACTATGGCTACACCTTC. Translated: CASSVGGDHNYGYTF.

The genes are TRBV10-2 and TRBJ2-1; the D is unclear. Between the trimmed V and J ends, which lost 3 bases and 10 bases, there was a span of 7 bases. This CDR3 comprises 11 residues. The germline CDR1 and CDR2 sequences are WSHSY and SAAADI. The CDR3 protein is CASSELREQFF. CDR3 nucleotides: TGCGCCAGCAGTGAATTACGGGAGCAGTTCTTC.

V and J are TRBV19 and TRBJ2-2; 8 bases line up with TRBD2. Unmatched junction bases numbered 3, after V lost 2 bases and J lost 1 base. The CDR3 sequence is 16 residues long. The V gene's germline CDR1 is LNHDA and CDR2 SQIVND (reference sequence). DNA for the CDR3: TGTGCCAGTAGTATACCTAGCGGGTTGAACACCGGGGAGCTGTTTTTT. Translated, it gives CASSIPSGLNTGELFF. Full variable domain (missing parts from reference TRBV19 and TRBJ2-2): DGGITQSPKYLFRKEGQNVTLSCEQNLNHDAMYWYRQDPGQGLRLIYYSQIVNDFQKGDIAEGYSVSREKKESFPLTVTSAQKNPTAFYLCASSIPSGLNTGELFFGEGSRLTVL.

This rearrangement joins TRBV4-1 to TRBJ1-1; the D is unclear. CDR1 MGHRA and CDR2 YSYEKL come from the germline V gene. CDR3 size: 15 residues. Trimming removed 0 bases at V and 0 bases at J, with 8 bases between. The CDR3 DNA reads TGCGCCAGCAGCCAAGAGGGCACCATGAACACTGAAGCTTTCTTT. It encodes CASSQEGTMNTEAFF.

The V gene is TRBV11-3, the J gene TRBJ1-1; D call uncertain. Germline V CDR1 and CDR2: SGHNT, YENEEA. This CDR3 is 13 amino acids long. V was clipped by 2 bases and J by 0 bases, with 4 bases between them. The CDR3 nucleotides read TGTGCCAGCAGCTTAACTCTGAACACTGAAGCTTTCTTT. It specifies CASSLTLNTEAFF. The full variable domain, with the rest looked up from reference TRBV11-3 and TRBJ1-1, is EAGVVQSPRYKIIEKKQPVAFWCNPISGHNTLYWYLQNLGQGPELLIRYENEEAVDDSQLPKDRFSAERLKGVDSTLKIQPAELGDSAVYLCASSLTLNTEAFFGQGTRLTVV.

This chain joins TRBV5-1 and TRBJ2-7; no clear D gene. The CDR3 totals 14 residues. Germline V gene data show CDR1 as SGHRS and CDR2 as YFSETQ. The V end was cut by 1 base, the J end by 7 bases, with 15 bases between. This CDR3 reads CASSLNPAGREQYF. CDR3 in DNA: TGCGCCAGCAGCTTGAACCCCGCAGGAAGGGAGCAGTACTTC.

The chain links TRBV27 to TRBJ2-7, with D possibly TRBD1 on 5 matching bases. V shed 3 bases and J shed 2 bases, with 8 bases lying between them. This CDR3 region has 13 residues. CDR1 and CDR2 from the germline V gene are MNHEY and SMNVEV (reference sequence). The CDR3 protein is CASSFQGPYEQYF. The CDR3 bases are TGTGCCAGCAGTTTTCAGGGCCCCTACGAGCAGTACTTC.

The chain links TRBV6-5 to TRBJ2-6, with no clear D. Trimming stripped 3 bases from V and 0 bases from J, with 6 bases between. CDR1 and CDR2 from the germline V gene are MNHEY and SVGAGI. The CDR3 has 15 amino acids. DNA for the CDR3: TGTGCCAGCAGTTATAGGAGCTCTGGGGCCAACGTCCTGACTTTC. Translation gives CASSYRSSGANVLTF.

V gene TRBV19 combines with J gene TRBJ2-5; D perhaps matches TRBD1 (6 bases). V lost 1 base and J lost 5, with 17 bases in between. This CDR3 has 16 residues. From germline, CDR1 is LNHDA and CDR2 SQIVND (reference sequence). The CDR3 region has the DNA TGTGCCAGTAGTATAGTACCCGGGACAACTGGGGAGACCCAGTACTTC. This codes for CASSIVPGTTGETQYF.

The CDR3 bases are TGTGCCAGCAGTACCCCTGTCGTTGGCGGGAGGTACAATGAGCAGTTCTTC. Amino acid sequence: CASSTPVVGGRYNEQFF. The V gene is TRBV6-2 or TRBV6-3, the J gene TRBJ2-1, with TRBD2 identical over 8 bases. This CDR3 is built from 17 residues. Germline V gene sequence: CDR1 MNHEY, CDR2 SVGEGT. Germline trimming cut 5 bases from V and 4 bases from J; bases unmatched to any gene: 13.

The CDR3 DNA reads as TGTGCCAGCACGCCGCCCTGGGGGGAAGAGACCCAGTACTTC. Translating gives CASTPPWGEETQYF. The genes are TRBV7-9 and TRBJ2-5, with TRBD2 as a possible D gene (6 bases). V gave up 7 bases and J gave up 3 bases, with 15 bases separating them. Germline V gives CDR1 SEHNR, CDR2 FQNEAQ (reference sequence). There are 14 residues in the CDR3.

V gene TRBV6-6 combines with J gene TRBJ1-2; 8 nucleotides align to TRBD1. This CDR3 comprises 15 residues. Germline V CDR1 and CDR2: MNHNY, SVGAGI (reference sequence). The J segment lost 8 bases and the V segment lost 6 bases, leaving 14 bases of the junction unmatched. CDR3 loop: CASSPRQGATMGYTF. The CDR3 nucleotides are TGTGCCAGCAGCCCACGGCAGGGGGCTACTATGGGCTACACCTTC.

In this sample, this clone turned up a few times. This chain joins TRBV5-1 and TRBJ1-2, with 11 bases identical to TRBD1. CDR3 length: 15 amino acids. The V segment lost 3 bases and the J segment 5 bases; nucleotides outside the gene matches: 6. Germline values: CDR1 SGHRS, CDR2 YFSETQ. CDR3 in amino acids: CASSSQGDRGYGYTF. The CDR3, as DNA: TGCGCCAGCAGCTCCCAGGGGGACAGGGGGTATGGCTACACCTTC.

The chain's CDR3 is CASSFFAGPMNTEAFF. The DNA of the CDR3 is TGTGCCAGCAGTTTTTTTGCAGGGCCCATGAACACTGAAGCTTTCTTT. The rearrangement uses TRBV27 and TRBJ1-1, with D perhaps matching TRBD1 (5 bases). CDR1 and CDR2 (germline): MNHEY, SMNVEV (reference sequence). The CDR3 sequence is 16 residues long. Trimming took 3 bases from V and 0 from J, leaving 14 bases between them.

CDR3 loop: CASRRGDQPQHF. The CDR3 DNA sequence: TGTGCCAGTAGGCGGGGGGATCAGCCCCAGCATTTT. This chain uses TRBV19 with TRBJ1-5, with D perhaps matching TRBD1 (5 bases). Germline CDR1 is LNHDA and CDR2 is SQIVND (reference sequence). The CDR3 extends over 12 amino acids. The germline V and J ends were trimmed by 6 bases and 5 bases, with 8 bases remaining between them.

The V and J genes are TRBV18 and TRBJ1-2; D is perhaps TRBD1 (5 bases). The CDR3 extends over 15 amino acids. Germline CDR1 reads KGHSH; CDR2 reads LQKENI. V shed 5 bases and J shed 3 bases, with 16 bases lying between them. The CDR3 loop is CASSSLEPRDYGYTF. Here the CDR3 DNA reads TGTGCCAGCTCATCCCTGGAGCCCAGGGACTATGGCTACACCTTC.

This sequence joins TRBV11-3 and TRBJ2-1, with D tentatively TRBD2 (6 bases). Trimming removed 3 bases at V and 13 bases at J, with 13 bases between. The CDR3 sequence is 12 residues long. Germline assignment: CDR1 SGHNT and CDR2 YENEEA. CDR3 bases: TGTGCCAGCAGCTTTGTTTCGGGACTCCAGTTCTTC. This gives the protein CASSFVSGLQFF. Full variable domain (outside the CDR3, taken from reference TRBV11-3 and TRBJ2-1): EAGVVQSPRYKIIEKKQPVAFWCNPISGHNTLYWYLQNLGQGPELLIRYENEEAVDDSQLPKDRFSAERLKGVDSTLKIQPAELGDSAVYLCASSFVSGLQFFGPGTRLTVL.